The 27 T cell receptor beta chains presented below share a single source sample, sequenced in a study of shared clonotypes between healthy human individuals. Generated by immunoSEQ multiplex PCR, the TCRdb table keeps only in-frame clones and is missing some. The profile shows approximately 1,500,000 clones, around 98% of them singletons. Sequencing used naive CD4+ T cells sorted from blood. Subset: CD45RA+ positively selected. These receptors all stem from a man aged 25-40 years in good health.

V usage is TRBV19 and J usage is TRBJ1-5; TRBD1 agrees at 10 bases. The V and J ends lost 6 bases and 2 bases, in that order; junction bases with no gene match: 4. Germline assignment: CDR1 LNHDA and CDR2 SQIVND (reference sequence). This CDR3 is built from 15 residues. CDR3 residues: CASRTGTGGNQPQHF. CDR3 bases: TGTGCCAGTAGAACCGGGACAGGGGGCAATCAGCCCCAGCATTTT.

The gene calls are TRBV6-4 and TRBJ1-2; D might be TRBD1 (5 bases). V was cut by 5 bases and J by 4 bases, with 17 bases left in between. The CDR3 has 15 residues. Germline CDR1 is MRHNA and CDR2 is SNTAGT. DNA of the CDR3: TGTGCCAGCAGTCCCCTGCCGGGAGGGGCCTATGGCTACACCTTC. As protein: CASSPLPGGAYGYTF.

The V gene is TRBV7-2, the J gene TRBJ2-5; 9 positions match TRBD2. Germline V gene sequence: CDR1 SGHTA, CDR2 FQGNSA. V shed 5 bases and J 5 bases; nucleotides not matched to a gene: 15. CDR3 length equals 17 residues. The chain's CDR3 is CASSPLTSGVGGETQYF. The CDR3 nucleotides read TGTGCCAGCAGCCCCCTGACTAGCGGCGTGGGGGGGGAGACCCAGTACTTC.

Points on this clone: The sample holds other DNA sequences that translate to the same CDR3. The chain has TRBV2 and TRBJ1-1; 7 bases line up with TRBD1. CDR1 is SNHLY and CDR2 is FYNNEI in the germline V gene. There are 12 residues in the CDR3. J lost 4 bases, V lost 5 bases, and 1 base had no gene match. The CDR3 region is CASSQGGTEAFF. DNA of the CDR3: TGTGCCAGCAGTCAGGGGGGCACTGAAGCTTTCTTT. The variable domain in full, completed from reference TRBV2 and TRBJ1-1, reads EPEVTQTPSHQVTQMGQEVILRCVPISNHLYFYWYRQILGQKVEFLVSFYNNEISEKSEIFDDQFSVERPDGSNFTLKIRSTKLEDSAMYFCASSQGGTEAFFGQGTRLTVV.

V is TRBV7-6 and J is TRBJ2-1; TRBD2 matches at 12 bases. The CDR3 runs 19 residues. Trimming took 1 base from V and 8 from J; bases not matched to a gene: 15. Germline CDR1 reads SGHVS; CDR2 reads FNYEAQ. The chain's CDR3 is CASSLGLAGASSVGDEQFF. Written as DNA, the CDR3 is TGTGCCAGCAGCTTAGGACTAGCGGGAGCTTCTAGCGTGGGCGATGAGCAGTTCTTC.

The V call is TRBV27, the J call TRBJ2-3; D possibly corresponds to TRBD1 (5 bases). This CDR3 contains 14 residues. The V end lost 1 base, the J end lost 1 base, and 6 bases lay between the germline ends. Germline CDR1 MNHEY, CDR2 SMNVEV (reference sequence). CDR3 sequence (DNA): TGTGCCAGCAGTTTATACAGGCGCACAGATACGCAGTATTTT. Its translation is CASSLYRRTDTQYF.

The chain recombines TRBV28 with TRBJ1-5; 7 bases line up with TRBD1. With V trimmed by 5 bases and J by 11 bases, 12 bases remained unmatched. This CDR3 comprises 14 residues. Germline-derived CDR1 and CDR2 are MDHEN and SYDVKM. The CDR3 region is CASSQQGRGGSQHF. CDR3 DNA sequence: TGTGCCAGCAGTCAACAGGGGCGCGGCGGGTCCCAGCATTTT.

This clone was picked up one time. CDR3 nucleotides: TGTGCCAGCAGCCCCACTAGCGGGAGCACCGGGGAGCTGTTTTTT. It yields the protein CASSPTSGSTGELFF. The chain links TRBV14 to TRBJ2-2, with 11 bases identical to TRBD2. The CDR3 length is 15 residues. V lost 4 bases, J lost 4 bases, and 2 bases stayed unmatched. Germline lookup yields CDR1 SGHDN and CDR2 FVKESK.

This chain links TRBV7-8 with TRBJ2-2, with TRBD2 matching 9 bases. The germline V gene has CDR1 SGHVS and CDR2 FQNEAQ. Unmatched junction bases numbered 9, after V lost 2 bases and J lost 5 bases. The CDR3 sequence is 17 residues long. Written as DNA, the CDR3 is TGTGCCAGCAGCTTACGACGTAGCGGGAGTGGTACCGGGGAGCTGTTTTTT. Its translation: CASSLRRSGSGTGELFF.

This sequence joins TRBV5-3 and TRBJ2-1, with TRBD2 identical over 9 bases. TRBV5-3 is an ORF for which the function is uncertain. Trimming removed 0 bases from V and 7 bases from J; junction bases left unmatched: 5. The CDR3 has 15 amino acids. CDR3: CARSLGAGGRNEQFF. CDR3 nucleotide sequence: TGTGCCAGAAGCTTGGGAGCGGGAGGCCGTAATGAGCAGTTCTTC.

This chain links TRBV30 with TRBJ1-2; D remains ambiguous. The CDR3 is 13 amino acids. Germline CDR1 GTSNPN, CDR2 SVGIG (reference sequence). Trimming pared 5 bases from V and 0 bases from J, leaving 10 bases between. CDR3 DNA: TGTGCCTGGCGGTGGGCCTCTAACTATGGCTACACCTTC. Encoded protein: CAWRWASNYGYTF.

This clone has just one count. This rearrangement joins TRBV13 to TRBJ2-1, with 7 bases that match TRBD2. The V gene end was trimmed by 4 bases and the J gene end by 5 bases; junction bases not matched to a gene: 11. Germline loops: CDR1 PRHDT, CDR2 FYEKMQ (reference sequence). The CDR3 totals 16 residues. CDR3 protein: CASSSYLAEEHNEQFF. CDR3 nucleotides: TGTGCCAGCAGCTCTTATCTAGCGGAGGAGCACAATGAGCAGTTCTTC.

The chain links TRBV6-5 to TRBJ2-7; 8 bases agree with TRBD1. This CDR3 comprises 14 residues. CDR1 and CDR2 (germline): MNHEY, SVGAGI. The V segment lost 2 bases and the J segment 5 bases; nucleotides outside the gene matches: 5. The CDR3 region is CASSYPGQGNEQYF. In nucleotides, the CDR3 is TGTGCCAGCAGTTACCCAGGACAGGGCAACGAGCAGTACTTC.

The gene calls are TRBV20-1 and TRBJ2-1; D is unresolved. The CDR3 runs to 11 residues. The germline V gene encodes CDR1 DFQATT and CDR2 SNEGSKA (reference sequence). V lost 5 bases, J lost 0 bases, and 2 bases lay in between. CDR3 loop: CSAVSYNEQFF. Here the CDR3 DNA reads TGCAGTGCTGTCTCCTACAATGAGCAGTTCTTC.

The V gene is TRBV25-1, the J gene TRBJ2-2, with TRBD1 as a possible D gene (7 bases). CDR3 length equals 13 residues. CDR1 and CDR2 (germline): MGHDK, SYGVNS. V was shortened by 3 bases and J by 10 bases, with 12 bases between the two germline ends. CDR3 sequence (DNA): TGTGCCAGCAGTGATCAGGGGGGTGTGGAGCTGTTTTTT. Residues: CASSDQGGVELFF.

V gene TRBV15 combines with J gene TRBJ1-5; no clear D. Trimming removed 1 base from V and 4 bases from J, with 8 bases in between. The CDR3 spans 14 residues. Germline CDR1 is LNHNV and CDR2 is YYDKDF (reference sequence). DNA for the CDR3: TGTGCCACCAGCAGAGTCAGGCGAAATCAGCCCCAGCATTTT. Encoded protein: CATSRVRRNQPQHF.

The DNA of the CDR3 is TGTGCCTGGAAATATGGCCGGGCAGCCAAAAACATTCAGTACTTC. Amino acid sequence: CAWKYGRAAKNIQYF. The rearrangement uses TRBV30 and TRBJ2-4; no reliable D call. The V and J ends lost 4 bases and 0 bases respectively, with 13 bases between them. This CDR3 has 15 amino acids. Germline-derived CDR1 and CDR2 are GTSNPN and SVGIG (reference sequence). The full variable domain, rest sourced from reference TRBV30 and TRBJ2-4, is SQTIHQWPATLVQPVGSPLSLECTVEGTSNPNLYWYRQAAGRGLQLLFYSVGIGQISSEVPQNLSASRPQDRQFILSSKKLLLSDSGFYLCAWKYGRAAKNIQYFGAGTRLSVL.

This clone was seen a single time. The rearrangement uses TRBV23-1 and TRBJ2-1; TRBD2 matches 12 bases. TRBV23-1 is reported as an ORF; its role is uncertain. The CDR3 spans 17 residues. J gave up 4 bases and V 0 bases, and 4 bases lay outside the gene matches. CDR3: CASSQSVTSGGYNEQFF. The CDR3 region has the DNA TGCGCCAGCAGTCAATCGGTGACTAGCGGGGGATACAATGAGCAGTTCTTC.

The V and J genes are TRBV4-1 and TRBJ2-5, with 8 bases lining up with TRBD2. CDR1 and CDR2 (germline): MGHRA, YSYEKL. The CDR3 has 15 amino acids. V dropped 0 bases and J dropped 1; count of bases not matched to a gene: 1. CDR3 sequence (DNA): TGCGCCAGCAGCCAAGAAGGACTAGCCCAAGAGACCCAGTACTTC. Translated: CASSQEGLAQETQYF.

CDR3 in amino acids: CAISELGNGYTF. The CDR3 nucleotides read TGTGCCATCAGTGAGTTAGGAAATGGCTACACCTTC. The J gene is TRBJ1-2, the V gene TRBV10-3; D is ambiguous. The germline V gene encodes CDR1 ENHRY and CDR2 SYGVKD. Trimming took 1 base from V and 6 from J, leaving 6 bases between them. This CDR3 region has 12 residues.

This clone was seen just once. This sequence joins TRBV28 and TRBJ2-1; unclear D gene. The CDR3 is made up of 15 amino acids. Germline CDR1 and CDR2: MDHEN and SYDVKM. Trimming cost V 4 bases and J 2 bases, with 12 bases left between them. CDR3 nucleotide sequence: TGTGCCAGCAGTTCACTCCTCGGGCCCTACAATGAGCAGTTCTTC. This translates into CASSSLLGPYNEQFF.

The rearrangement links TRBV12-2 to TRBJ2-7; TRBD2, the table's D call, was not compared with the DNA. TRBV12-2 corresponds to a pseudogene. This CDR3 region has 14 residues. CDR3 protein: CASPRTSGPCEQYF. CDR3 DNA sequence: TGTGCAAGTCCCAGGACTAGCGGCCCGTGCGAGCAGTACTTC.

V is TRBV7-8 and J is TRBJ2-5; TRBD2 agrees at 10 bases. V lost 5 bases to trimming and J lost 5 bases; unmatched junction nucleotides: 11. Germline V gene sequence: CDR1 SGHVS, CDR2 FQNEAQ. The CDR3 consists of 16 residues. CDR3 sequence reads: CASSPSQREGWETQYF. In nucleotides, the CDR3 is TGTGCCAGCAGCCCGTCTCAGCGGGAGGGCTGGGAGACCCAGTACTTC.

V and J are TRBV12-5 and TRBJ1-2; 8 nucleotides agree with TRBD1. Trimming took 4 bases from V and 7 from J; bases not matched to a gene: 8. The germline V gene encodes CDR1 LGHNT and CDR2 FRNRAP. The CDR3 totals 14 residues. CDR3 DNA sequence: TGTGCTAGTGGTTCCCAGGGGACAGGCCCTGGCTACACCTTC. It specifies CASGSQGTGPGYTF.

The V gene is TRBV27, the J gene TRBJ1-2; 9 bases align to TRBD1. Germline V CDR1 and CDR2: MNHEY, SMNVEV (reference sequence). The V and J ends lost 6 bases and 8 bases, in that order; junction bases with no gene match: 7. This CDR3 is 13 amino acids long. The CDR3 here is CASSYTGTGGYTF. The CDR3 nucleotides are TGTGCCAGCAGCTACACAGGGACAGGGGGCTACACCTTC.

The genes are TRBV13 and TRBJ2-7; perhaps TRBD1 as D (6 bases). The V end lost 8 bases, the J end lost 3 bases, and 11 bases lay between the germline ends. CDR1 is PRHDT, CDR2 FYEKMQ, per germline (reference sequence). There are 12 residues in the CDR3. CDR3 sequence: CASSTGIYEQYF. The DNA of the CDR3 is TGTGCCAGCTCTACAGGGATCTACGAGCAGTACTTC. Full variable domain (rest looked up from reference TRBV13 and TRBJ2-7): AAGVIQSPRHLIKEKRETATLKCYPIPRHDTVYWYQQGPGQDPQFLISFYEKMQSDKGSIPDRFSAQQFSDYHSELNMSSLELGDSALYFCASSTGIYEQYFGPGTRLTVT.

The chain links TRBV9 to TRBJ2-1; 7 bases agree with TRBD1. CDR3 length: 17 amino acids. The junction had 9 bases not matched to a gene; V was cut back by 2 bases and J by 1 base. Germline CDR1 is SGDLS and CDR2 is YYNGEE. CDR3 nucleotide sequence: TGTGCCAGCAGCGTCGGACAGGCCCCCTCATCCTACAATGAGCAGTTCTTC. Translated, it gives CASSVGQAPSSYNEQFF. The variable domain in full, completed from reference TRBV9 and TRBJ2-1, reads DSGVTQTPKHLITATGQRVTLRCSPRSGDLSVYWYQQSLDQGLQFLIQYYNGEERAKGNILERFSAQQFPDLHSELNLSSLELGDSALYFCASSVGQAPSSYNEQFFGPGTRLTVL.